These 4 T cell receptor beta chains share one sample of origin, sequenced in a study of early T cells in non-severe SARS-CoV-2 infection (dated by TCRdb to the early 2020s). The library came from 5' RACE. TCRdb names NextSeq 500 as the instrument used. In-frame beta chains were kept once TCRdb had trimmed the public reads at Q25 with fastp and called clones with MiXCR. Each entry merges the rows of one CDR3 protein and shows their most common DNA and genes. The table for this sample lists approximately 70,000 distinct CDR3 sequences; about 9.4% of them were counted only once. The ten largest make up less than 10% of the sample. Sequenced material: whole blood, taken at baseline. The receptors shown here come from an adult who was a healthcare worker with PCR-confirmed SARS-CoV-2 infection or an uninfected control (not recorded which).

The rearrangement joins TRBV20-1 to TRBJ1-5; D gene unclear. The V and J ends lost 3 bases and 1 base respectively, with 10 bases between them. CDR1 and CDR2 from the germline V gene are DFQATT and SNEGSKA (reference sequence). There are 14 residues in the CDR3. The CDR3 is CSASGWVSNQPQHF. CDR3 DNA sequence: TGCAGTGCTAGCGGGTGGGTGAGCAATCAGCCCCAGCATTTT.

V usage is TRBV10-3 and J usage is TRBJ1-4; TRBD1 is a possible D gene (6 bases). Trimming took 10 bases from V and 0 from J, leaving 12 bases between them. CDR3 size: 14 residues. Germline loops: CDR1 ENHRY, CDR2 SYGVKD. The CDR3 is CATRGSATNEKLFF. DNA of the CDR3: TGTGCCACCAGGGGATCTGCAACTAATGAAAAACTGTTTTTT.

This clonotype was detected ten times or more. The V call is TRBV6-5, the J call TRBJ1-1; D possibly corresponds to TRBD1 (5 bases). Trimming shortened V by 7 bases and J by 8 bases, and 11 bases separated the two germline ends. In germline, CDR1 is MNHEY, CDR2 SVGAGI. The CDR3 extends over 11 amino acids. In DNA, the CDR3 is TGTGCCAGCAAAAAGGGGATAGAAGCTTTCTTT. It is translated as CASKKGIEAFF.

This clonotype showed up many times. The chain joins TRBV6-6 to TRBJ2-7, with a tentative D call TRBD2 (6 bases). This CDR3 is 14 amino acids long. CDR1 is MNHNY and CDR2 is SVGAGI in the germline V gene (reference sequence). Trimming stripped 5 bases from V and 2 bases from J, with 13 bases between. DNA of the CDR3: TGTGCCAGCAGTACGGAGGGGAGAACCTACGAGCAGTACTTC. It yields the protein CASSTEGRTYEQYF.